One sample yielded the 16 T cell receptor beta chains listed below, sequenced in a study of metastatic and nonmetastatic thyroid tumors. TCRdb reanalyzed the PCR reads with MiXCR. Among over 25,000 clones listed, 7% to 9% were seen once. Thyroid surgery was performed in patients who had received no treatment beforehand. The sample taken for sequencing was blood. The origin of the receptors is a female donor with papillary thyroid cancer or a benign thyroid nodule (not recorded which). Some clones in this sample may be carry-over from other donors' samples.

In its sample, this clone was seen many times. The rearrangement joins TRBV11-2 to TRBJ2-2; 9 nucleotides match TRBD2. This CDR3 has 16 amino acids. CDR1 is SGHAT, CDR2 FQNNGV, per germline. The junction had 10 bases not matched to a gene; V was cut back by 7 bases and J by 4 bases. The CDR3 spells CASTSRGGGGTGELFF. The CDR3 DNA sequence: TGTGCCAGCACCAGCCGGGGCGGGGGGGGCACCGGGGAGCTGTTTTTT. The entire variable domain, with the rest obtained from reference TRBV11-2 and TRBJ2-2, is as follows: EAGVAQSPRYKIIEKRQSVAFWCNPISGHATLYWYQQILGQGPKLLIQFQNNGVVDDSQLPKDRFSAERLKGVDSTLKIQPAKLEDSAVYLCASTSRGGGGTGELFFGEGSRLTVL.

This clone was counted many times. The J gene is TRBJ2-2, the V gene TRBV7-8; 10 positions agree with TRBD2. CDR1 and CDR2 from the germline V gene are SGHVS and FQNEAQ. After removal of 5 bases from V and 0 bases from J, the junction contained 12 bases not matched to a gene. This CDR3 spans 19 amino acids. The CDR3 DNA is TGTGCCAGCAGCAAAGAGCGTTTGGGACTAGCGCCGAACACCGGGGAGCTGTTTTTT. This sequence encodes CASSKERLGLAPNTGELFF.

The sample holds many counts of this clone. The chain couples TRBV11-2 to TRBJ2-5, with a possible D match to TRBD2 (6 bases). Germline assignment: CDR1 SGHAT and CDR2 FQNNGV. Deletions cut 6 bases from V and 4 bases from J, with 21 bases between. The CDR3 contains 16 residues. The CDR3 DNA reads as TGTGCCAGCAGATTGTCTTGGAGGGGAGAGAGAGAGACCCAGTACTTC. Amino acid sequence: CASRLSWRGERETQYF.

This clone was observed at least ten times. The J gene is TRBJ2-7, the V gene TRBV28; D is ambiguous. The CDR3 contains 14 residues. Germline loops: CDR1 MDHEN, CDR2 SYDVKM. V gave up 2 bases and J gave up 2 bases, with 10 bases separating them. The CDR3 reads CASSLGGSTYEQYF. The CDR3 DNA follows: TGTGCCAGCAGTTTAGGCGGTTCAACCTACGAGCAGTACTTC.

As to this clone: This clone may be a read error of a much larger clone one base away. Additional DNA sequences in this sample encode the identical CDR3. J is TRBJ1-2 and V is TRBV20-1, with D possibly matching TRBD1 (5 bases). Germline V gene sequence: CDR1 DFQATT, CDR2 SNEGSKA (reference sequence). This CDR3 comprises 16 residues. The CDR3 here is CSANGGGYTGNYGYTF. DNA of the CDR3: TGCAGCGCAAACGGGGGGGGTTACACGGGGAACTATGGCTACACCTTC.

This clone came up many times. The chain couples TRBV11-1 to TRBJ2-1; 13 nucleotides align to TRBD2. Germline CDR1 SGHAT, CDR2 FQDESV (reference sequence). The CDR3 loop spans 17 amino acids. With 1 base clipped from V and 0 bases from J, the junction kept 0 bases outside the gene matches. The CDR3 DNA is TGTGCCAGCAGCTTAGGGACTAGCGGGAGCTCCTACAATGAGCAGTTCTTC. Its protein product is CASSLGTSGSSYNEQFF. Drawing the rest from reference TRBV11-1 and TRBJ2-1, the complete variable domain is EAEVAQSPRYKITEKSQAVAFWCDPISGHATLYWYRQILGQGPELLVQFQDESVVDDSQLPKDRFSAERLKGVDSTLKIQPAELGDSAMYLCASSLGTSGSSYNEQFFGPGTRLTVL.

About this clone itself: The junction departs from the called germline gene at one end, perhaps through a read error. The chain links TRBV19 to TRBJ1-2; D not resolved. The CDR3 has 14 amino acids. Germline lookup yields CDR1 LNHDA and CDR2 SQIVND (reference sequence). In nucleotides, the CDR3 is TGTGCCGGTAGTTCCCGGACGGAAGCCTATGGCTACACCTTC. Protein: CAGSSRTEAYGYTF.

This clone was seen only once. One end of the junction varies from germline; a read error may be responsible. This rearrangement joins TRBV11-1 to TRBJ2-7; TRBD1 matches at 7 bases. The CDR3 loop spans 14 amino acids. From germline, CDR1 is SGHAT and CDR2 FQDESV (reference sequence). The CDR3 is CTSSPGQMLYEQYF. CDR3 sequence (DNA): TGTACCAGCAGCCCGGGACAGATGCTTTACGAGCAGTACTTC.

This sequence joins TRBV4-3 and TRBJ2-1; D might be TRBD1 (7 bases). This CDR3 is 15 amino acids long. V lost 0 bases and J lost 7, with 13 bases in between. Germline values: CDR1 LGHNA, CDR2 YSLEER. The CDR3 reads CASSQDVQGRNEQFF. The CDR3 DNA reads as TGCGCCAGCAGCCAAGACGTACAGGGGAGGAATGAGCAGTTCTTC.

Ten or more counts support this clone. V and J are TRBV7-8 and TRBJ2-7, with 11 bases lining up with TRBD2. The germline V gene encodes CDR1 SGHVS and CDR2 FQNEAQ. Trimming took 2 bases from V and 3 from J; bases not matched to a gene: 3. CDR3 length equals 15 residues. CDR3 region: CASSLIAGGYYEQYF. The CDR3 nucleotides are TGTGCCAGCAGCTTAATAGCGGGAGGGTACTACGAGCAGTACTTC.

This clone was seen repeatedly, ten times or more. The V and J genes are TRBV5-1 and TRBJ1-2; no clear D gene. V was pared by 1 base and J by 6 bases, with 13 bases between. CDR3 length equals 14 residues. CDR1 is SGHRS, CDR2 YFSETQ, per germline. CDR3 protein: CASSLRQAVDGYTF. DNA for the CDR3: TGCGCCAGCAGCTTGAGGCAGGCTGTGGATGGCTACACCTTC. The full variable domain, rest sourced from reference TRBV5-1 and TRBJ1-2, is KAGVTQTPRYLIKTRGQQVTLSCSPISGHRSVSWYQQTPGQGLQFLFEYFSETQRNKGNFPGRFSGRQFSNSRSEMNVSTLELGDSALYLCASSLRQAVDGYTFGSGTRLTVV.

Of note for this clone: At one end the junction does not follow the germline gene, possibly because of a read error. V gene TRBV4-2 combines with J gene TRBJ1-5; possibly TRBD1 for D (6 bases). Per germline, CDR1 LGHNA and CDR2 YNFKEQ. The CDR3 contains 15 residues. The CDR3 DNA reads TGTGTCAGCAGCCAAGAGTGGCAGGGGAATCAGTCCCAGCATTTT. Translation: CVSSQEWQGNQSQHF.

This clone has ten or more counts. In DNA form, the CDR3 reads TGTGCCAGCAGCTCGGGGTTGGGACAAGGGTATGGCTACACCTTC. Protein sequence: CASSSGLGQGYGYTF. This rearrangement joins TRBV5-4 to TRBJ1-2; TRBD1 is a possible D gene (6 bases). Germline loops: CDR1 SGHNT, CDR2 YYREEE (reference sequence). V was clipped by 3 bases and J by 5 bases, with 17 bases between them. This CDR3 is 15 amino acids long.

In its sample, this clone was seen many times. J is TRBJ1-1 and V is TRBV5-1; D unresolved. There are 14 residues in the CDR3. The V gene lost 0 bases and the J gene lost 4 bases, with 10 bases spanning the gap. Germline V gene sequence: CDR1 SGHRS, CDR2 YFSETQ. In nucleotides, the CDR3 is TGCGCCAGCAGCTTGGCGTGGGGTCTCACTGAAGCTTTCTTT. As protein: CASSLAWGLTEAFF.

This clone was recorded many times. This chain uses TRBV20-1 with TRBJ1-1, with 11 bases that match TRBD1. J was trimmed by 5 bases and V by 0 bases; bases with no gene match: 2. This CDR3 is 14 amino acids long. From germline, CDR1 is DFQATT and CDR2 SNEGSKA (reference sequence). This CDR3 is CSAREGTGGTEAFF. The CDR3 DNA follows: TGCAGTGCTAGAGAAGGGACAGGGGGAACTGAAGCTTTCTTT.

Note on this clone: Just one base apart from a much larger clone, this may be a read error. CDR3 sequence (DNA): TGTGCCAGCAGCCAAGTGACGGATAGGTCCCCAGAAGAGACCCAGTACTTC. Protein product: CASSQVTDRSPEETQYF. This chain uses TRBV4-2 with TRBJ2-7; D gene unclear. Matching the DNA end better, TRBJ2-5 makes the J call doubtful. The germline V gene has CDR1 LGHNA and CDR2 YNFKEQ. The CDR3 contains 17 residues.